These 22 T cell receptor beta chains share one sample of origin, sequenced in a study of blood T cell repertoires in COVID-19. The repertoire was sequenced with immunoSEQ multiplex PCR; TCRdb's copy has only in-frame clones and lacks some. The sample lists 160,000 or so clones, roughly 91% occurring once. Sequencing used peripheral blood. These TCRs come from a man in his late teens or twenties with acute or convalescent COVID-19.

Of note for this clone: Other DNA sequences within the sample encode an identical CDR3. The rearrangement joins TRBV5-1 to TRBJ2-7; D call uncertain. V gave up 0 bases and J gave up 0 bases, with 7 bases separating them. CDR1 SGHRS and CDR2 YFSETQ come from the germline V gene. This CDR3 spans 14 amino acids. In DNA form, the CDR3 reads TGCGCCAGCAGCTTGGACAGAAGCTCCTACGAGCAGTACTTC. This encodes CASSLDRSSYEQYF.

The rearrangement joins TRBV2 to TRBJ1-1; TRBD1 matches 8 bases. The ends lost 6 bases at V and 3 bases at J; junction bases unmatched: 6. This CDR3 comprises 14 residues. Per germline, CDR1 SNHLY and CDR2 FYNNEI. In DNA, the CDR3 is TGTGCCAGCAGACCCGACAGGGGTCACACTGAAGCTTTCTTT. It codes for CASRPDRGHTEAFF. The entire variable domain, with the rest obtained from reference TRBV2 and TRBJ1-1, is as follows: EPEVTQTPSHQVTQMGQEVILRCVPISNHLYFYWYRQILGQKVEFLVSFYNNEISEKSEIFDDQFSVERPDGSNFTLKIRSTKLEDSAMYFCASRPDRGHTEAFFGQGTRLTVV.

This clone came up a few times. This rearrangement joins TRBV14 to TRBJ2-7; a weak D match, TRBD1 (5 bases). V lost 4 bases, J lost 1 base, and 11 bases lay in between. The CDR3 runs 14 residues. From germline, CDR1 is SGHDN and CDR2 FVKESK. Written as DNA, the CDR3 is TGTGCCAGCAGCCTTTTGGACACTTCCTACGAGCAGTACTTC. This gives the protein CASSLLDTSYEQYF.

V and J are TRBV5-8 and TRBJ2-4; D possibly corresponds to TRBD2 (5 bases). Germline CDR1 SGHTS, CDR2 YDEGEE. The CDR3 extends over 16 amino acids. The V and J ends lost 0 bases and 0 bases respectively, with 10 bases between them. The CDR3 protein is CASSLGAGLAKNIQYF. In DNA form, the CDR3 reads TGTGCCAGCAGCTTGGGAGCCGGACTAGCCAAAAACATTCAGTACTTC. The full variable domain, its missing parts supplied by reference TRBV5-8 and TRBJ2-4, is EAGVTQSPTHLIKTRGQQATLRCSPISGHTSVYWYQQALGLGLQFLLWYDEGEERNRGNFPPRFSGRQFPNYSSELNVNALELEDSALYLCASSLGAGLAKNIQYFGAGTRLSVL.

The chain is built from TRBV18 and TRBJ2-7; perhaps TRBD1 as D (6 bases). V shed 5 bases and J shed 6 bases, with 17 bases lying between them. This CDR3 contains 14 residues. The germline V gene encodes CDR1 KGHSH and CDR2 LQKENI. DNA for the CDR3: TGTGCCAGCTCATCTTCCGGGACAACCCCCGAGCAGTACTTC. Its translation: CASSSSGTTPEQYF.

This clone was detected only once. The J gene is TRBJ2-6, the V gene TRBV6-5; D gene uncertain. CDR1 MNHEY and CDR2 SVGAGI come from the germline V gene. Trimming took off 7 bases at V and 1 base at J, with 5 bases between the two ends. The CDR3 totals 13 residues. This CDR3 is CASIQSGANVLTF. The CDR3 nucleotides read TGTGCCAGCATCCAGTCTGGGGCCAACGTCCTGACTTTC.

This clone was recorded a few times. The genes are TRBV19 and TRBJ1-5; D remains unclear. Germline CDR1 and CDR2: LNHDA and SQIVND (reference sequence). V lost 7 bases and J 3 bases, leaving 10 bases between the germline ends. The CDR3 runs 13 residues. The CDR3 loop is CASNLAVNQPQHF. The CDR3 DNA is TGTGCCAGTAATTTGGCGGTCAATCAGCCCCAGCATTTT. Using reference TRBV19 and TRBJ1-5 for the parts outside the CDR3, the full variable domain is DGGITQSPKYLFRKEGQNVTLSCEQNLNHDAMYWYRQDPGQGLRLIYYSQIVNDFQKGDIAEGYSVSREKKESFPLTVTSAQKNPTAFYLCASNLAVNQPQHFGDGTRLSIL.

This chain connects TRBV7-9 to TRBJ1-3, with 7 bases lining up with TRBD1. Per germline, CDR1 SEHNR and CDR2 FQNEAQ (reference sequence). The CDR3 consists of 14 residues. After removal of 5 bases from V and 6 bases from J, the junction contained 7 bases not matched to a gene. Written as DNA, the CDR3 is TGTGCCAGCAGCCCAGGGGGTCGGGCAAACACCATATATTTT. It specifies CASSPGGRANTIYF. Based on the CDR3 plus reference TRBV7-9 and TRBJ1-3, the full variable domain is DTGVSQNPRHKITKRGQNVTFRCDPISEHNRLYWYRQTLGQGPEFLTYFQNEAQLEKSRLLSDRFSAERPKGSFSTLEIQRTEQGDSAMYLCASSPGGRANTIYFGEGSWLTVV.

The J gene is TRBJ1-5, the V gene TRBV28, with 12 nucleotides matching TRBD1. The germline V gene has CDR1 MDHEN and CDR2 SYDVKM. The CDR3 runs to 17 residues. V was clipped by 8 bases and J by 4 bases; unmatched bases: 12. The CDR3 reads CASYPSPGQGANQPQHF. The CDR3 nucleotides are TGTGCCAGCTACCCCTCCCCGGGACAGGGGGCGAATCAGCCCCAGCATTTT.

The chain links TRBV6-1 to TRBJ2-1, with D unresolved. Germline V gives CDR1 MNHNS, CDR2 SASEGT. V lost 2 bases and J 5 bases, leaving 4 bases between the germline ends. The CDR3 has 12 amino acids. CDR3 in DNA: TGTGCCAGCAGTGAATTCGACAATGAGCAGTTCTTC. It yields the protein CASSEFDNEQFF.

This clone was detected a few times. This chain uses TRBV6-5 with TRBJ2-7; maybe TRBD2 (5 bases). The CDR3 runs to 14 residues. The germline V gene has CDR1 MNHEY and CDR2 SVGAGI. Trimming took off 9 bases at V and 3 bases at J, with 18 bases between the two ends. The CDR3, as DNA: TGTGCCAGTCGCCTTGGGTTGAGGGACTACGAGCAGTACTTC. It translates to CASRLGLRDYEQYF.

The rearrangement uses TRBV7-9 and TRBJ1-5, with D possibly being TRBD1 (6 bases). This CDR3 has 17 amino acids. Trimming removed 2 bases at V and 0 bases at J, with 14 bases between. Germline loops: CDR1 SEHNR, CDR2 FQNEAQ (reference sequence). The CDR3 bases are TGTGCCAGCAGCTTAAGTTCGCAGGGGAATAGCAATCAGCCCCAGCATTTT. Translated: CASSLSSQGNSNQPQHF. Full variable domain (outside the CDR3, taken from reference TRBV7-9 and TRBJ1-5): DTGVSQNPRHKITKRGQNVTFRCDPISEHNRLYWYRQTLGQGPEFLTYFQNEAQLEKSRLLSDRFSAERPKGSFSTLEIQRTEQGDSAMYLCASSLSSQGNSNQPQHFGDGTRLSIL.

V is TRBV19 and J is TRBJ1-4, with D possibly being TRBD1 (6 bases). CDR1 and CDR2 (germline): LNHDA, SQIVND (reference sequence). The V gene lost 4 bases and the J gene lost 4 bases, with 16 bases spanning the gap. This CDR3 comprises 16 residues. CDR3 protein: CASSTSTGLGNEKLFF. The CDR3, as DNA: TGTGCCAGTAGTACCTCTACAGGGTTAGGTAATGAAAAACTGTTTTTT.

The J gene is TRBJ1-2, the V gene TRBV6-5, with 7 bases lining up with TRBD1. The junction had 10 bases not matched to a gene; V was cut back by 10 bases and J by 2 bases. This CDR3 contains 14 residues. Germline V gene lookup returns CDR1 MNHEY and CDR2 SVGAGI. CDR3 residues: CAIRGAGLNYGYTF. The DNA of the CDR3 is TGTGCCATCAGGGGGGCAGGCCTCAACTATGGCTACACCTTC.

The chain uses TRBV2 and TRBJ2-2; no reliable D call. Germline CDR1 reads SNHLY; CDR2 reads FYNNEI. V lost 8 bases to trimming and J lost 5 bases, with 9 bases between them. The CDR3 length is 12 residues. The CDR3 reads CASHSLTGELFF. In nucleotides, the CDR3 is TGTGCCAGCCACTCCCTGACCGGGGAGCTGTTTTTT.

The chain combines TRBV14 with TRBJ1-1; D is perhaps TRBD1 (5 bases). The V end lost 2 bases, the J end lost 10 bases, and 17 bases lay between the germline ends. Germline CDR1 and CDR2: SGHDN and FVKESK. This CDR3 has 14 residues. The CDR3 spells CASSQSTGVSGAFF. The CDR3, as DNA: TGTGCCAGCAGCCAATCCACAGGCGTCTCTGGAGCTTTCTTT.

J is TRBJ1-5 and V is TRBV28; 9 bases align to TRBD1. Germline CDR1 reads MDHEN; CDR2 reads SYDVKM. The V gene end was trimmed by 5 bases and the J gene end by 9 bases; junction bases not matched to a gene: 11. CDR3 length: 15 amino acids. The CDR3 DNA reads as TGTGCCAGCAGTCGGACAGGGGCCCTCCAATCGCCCCAGCATTTT. It codes for CASSRTGALQSPQHF. The full variable domain, its missing parts supplied by reference TRBV28 and TRBJ1-5, is DVKVTQSSRYLVKRTGEKVFLECVQDMDHENMFWYRQDPGLGLRLIYFSYDVKMKEKGDIPEGYSVSREKKERFSLILESASTNQTSMYLCASSRTGALQSPQHFGDGTRLSIL.

The chain recombines TRBV10-3 with TRBJ2-3; 9 bases line up with TRBD2. Germline V gene sequence: CDR1 ENHRY, CDR2 SYGVKD. This CDR3 region has 13 residues. Unmatched junction bases numbered 3, after V lost 6 bases and J lost 5 bases. CDR3 in amino acids: CAIRTSGKDTQYF. The DNA for the CDR3 is TGTGCCATCAGGACTAGCGGAAAAGATACGCAGTATTTT.

This chain connects TRBV5-5 to TRBJ2-1; 12 bases align to TRBD2. V gave up 4 bases and J gave up 7 bases; unmatched junction bases: 9. The germline CDR1 and CDR2 sequences are SGHKS and YYEKEE (reference sequence). The CDR3 is 16 residues long. The CDR3 coding sequence is TGTGCCAGCAGCCCCAGACTAGCGGGGGAGGGGAATGAGCAGTTCTTC. Its translation is CASSPRLAGEGNEQFF.

The rearrangement links TRBV19 to TRBJ2-7, with 11 bases lining up with TRBD2. Germline V CDR1 and CDR2: LNHDA, SQIVND (reference sequence). The CDR3 runs to 16 residues. Losses at the gene ends were 3 bases for V and 2 bases for J; bases not matched to a gene: 6. CDR3 residues: CASSIASGGRAYEQYF. DNA of the CDR3: TGTGCCAGTAGTATTGCTAGCGGGGGGCGAGCCTACGAGCAGTACTTC.

This clone was detected only a few times. The chain joins TRBV10-1 to TRBJ1-1, with D possibly TRBD1 on 6 matching bases. The CDR3 sequence is 13 residues long. V lost 3 bases, J lost 2 bases, and 7 bases lay in between. CDR1 and CDR2 (germline): WNHNN, SYGVQD (reference sequence). The CDR3 DNA sequence: TGCGCCAGCAGTGAACAGGGAAACACTGAAGCTTTCTTT. This encodes CASSEQGNTEAFF.

The chain is built from TRBV27 and TRBJ1-5; TRBD1 agrees at 10 bases. The length of the CDR3 is 16 residues. V gave up 4 bases and J gave up 5 bases; unmatched junction bases: 8. Germline assignment: CDR1 MNHEY and CDR2 SMNVEV (reference sequence). Here the CDR3 DNA reads TGTGCCAGCAGTTCCCTTGATGGGACAGGGGATCAGCCCCAGCATTTT. Residues: CASSSLDGTGDQPQHF.